Listed here are 8 T cell receptor beta chains from one sample, sequenced in a study of CD8 T cells in Susac syndrome. Random hexamers were used to reverse transcribe an amount of roughly 0.45 to 1 ug RNA. TCRdb reprocessed the immunoSEQ multiplex PCR reads with MiXCR, giving one entry per CDR3 protein. The sample has 150,000 to 200,000 distinct CDR3 sequences, approximately 94% seen once. Sequenced input: CD4+ T cells from PBMCs. These receptors were collected from a human donor with multiple sclerosis.

The V call is TRBV2, the J call TRBJ1-5; 7 bases agree with TRBD1. J lost 2 bases, V lost 7 bases, and 2 bases had no gene match. The length of the CDR3 is 13 residues. CDR1 is SNHLY, CDR2 FYNNEI, per germline. CDR3 coding DNA: TGTGCCAGCACGGGGACAGGCAATCAGCCCCAGCATTTT. It encodes CASTGTGNQPQHF.

The chain joins TRBV12-3 or TRBV12-4 to TRBJ2-1; the D gene is possibly TRBD2 (6 bases). CDR3 length: 13 residues. The ends were cut back, 6 bases at V and 8 bases at J, with 14 bases in the middle. In DNA form, the CDR3 reads TGTGCCAGCAGAGCCGGGACTTCTTATGAGCAGTTCTTC. Its translation is CASRAGTSYEQFF.

This clonotype has a single count. The rearrangement links TRBV11-2 to TRBJ1-2, with D uncertain. Germline V gene sequence: CDR1 SGHAT, CDR2 FQNNGV. The CDR3 spans 12 residues. The CDR3 nucleotides read TGTGCAGCCCGGTGGGGAAACTATGGCTACACCTTC. Translation: CAARWGNYGYTF.

The V gene is TRBV7-2, the J gene TRBJ1-2; maybe TRBD1 (5 bases). Germline lookup yields CDR1 SGHTA and CDR2 FQGNSA. V gave up 7 bases and J gave up 7 bases, with 16 bases separating them. This CDR3 is 13 amino acids long. The CDR3 sequence: CASNSLGGTGYTF. As DNA, the CDR3 is TGTGCCAGCAACTCCCTTGGGGGGACTGGCTACACCTTC.

The V call is TRBV2, the J call TRBJ1-1; no clear D. This CDR3 comprises 13 residues. In germline, CDR1 is SNHLY, CDR2 FYNNEI. Trimming stripped 5 bases from V and 4 bases from J, with 11 bases between. The CDR3 nucleotides are TGTGCCAGCAGTTTTGGGGAGGGCACTGAAGCTTTCTTT. Translated, it gives CASSFGEGTEAFF. The full variable domain, rest sourced from reference TRBV2 and TRBJ1-1, is EPEVTQTPSHQVTQMGQEVILRCVPISNHLYFYWYRQILGQKVEFLVSFYNNEISEKSEIFDDQFSVERPDGSNFTLKIRSTKLEDSAMYFCASSFGEGTEAFFGQGTRLTVV.

This clonotype was counted between two and nine times. This chain uses TRBV28 with TRBJ1-5; D is uncertain. Germline lookup yields CDR1 MDHEN and CDR2 SYDVKM. The CDR3 contains 12 residues. The germline V and J ends were trimmed by 9 bases and 2 bases, with 8 bases remaining between them. The CDR3 is CASRSGNQPQHF. DNA of the CDR3: TGTGCCAGTCGATCGGGCAATCAGCCCCAGCATTTT. Together with reference TRBV28 and TRBJ1-5, the CDR3 gives the full variable domain: DVKVTQSSRYLVKRTGEKVFLECVQDMDHENMFWYRQDPGLGLRLIYFSYDVKMKEKGDIPEGYSVSREKKERFSLILESASTNQTSMYLCASRSGNQPQHFGDGTRLSIL.

The rearrangement uses TRBV9 and TRBJ2-2, with 8 nucleotides matching TRBD2. The CDR3 contains 16 residues. Trimming took 2 bases from V and 4 from J; bases not matched to a gene: 7. Germline CDR1 reads SGDLS; CDR2 reads YYNGEE. The CDR3 is CASSVEFSGATGELFF. The CDR3 DNA is TGTGCCAGCAGCGTCGAGTTTAGCGGGGCCACCGGGGAGCTGTTTTTT.

The CDR3 protein is CASRSIFYGYTF. The CDR3 nucleotides read TGTGCCAGCAGGAGTATCTTCTATGGCTACACCTTC. The chain links TRBV27 to TRBJ1-2; no definite D call. V gave up 6 bases and J gave up 4 bases, with 9 bases separating them. From germline, CDR1 is MNHEY and CDR2 SMNVEV (reference sequence). CDR3 size: 12 residues.